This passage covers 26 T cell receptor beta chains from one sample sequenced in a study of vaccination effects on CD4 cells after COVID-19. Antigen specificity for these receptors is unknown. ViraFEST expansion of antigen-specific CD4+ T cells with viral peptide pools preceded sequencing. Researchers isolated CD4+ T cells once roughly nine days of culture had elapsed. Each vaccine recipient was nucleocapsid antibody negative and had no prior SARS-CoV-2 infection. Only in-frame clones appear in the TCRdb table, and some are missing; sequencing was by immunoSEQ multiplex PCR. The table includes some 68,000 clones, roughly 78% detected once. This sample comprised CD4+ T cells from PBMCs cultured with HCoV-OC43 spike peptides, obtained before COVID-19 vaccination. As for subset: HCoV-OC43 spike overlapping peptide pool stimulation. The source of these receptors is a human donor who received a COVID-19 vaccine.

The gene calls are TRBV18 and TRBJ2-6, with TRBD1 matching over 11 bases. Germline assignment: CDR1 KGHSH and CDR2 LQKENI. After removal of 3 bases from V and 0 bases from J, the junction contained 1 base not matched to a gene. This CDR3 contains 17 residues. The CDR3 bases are TGTGCCAGCTCACCCGGGACAGGGGGCTCTGGGGCCAACGTCCTGACTTTC. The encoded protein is CASSPGTGGSGANVLTF.

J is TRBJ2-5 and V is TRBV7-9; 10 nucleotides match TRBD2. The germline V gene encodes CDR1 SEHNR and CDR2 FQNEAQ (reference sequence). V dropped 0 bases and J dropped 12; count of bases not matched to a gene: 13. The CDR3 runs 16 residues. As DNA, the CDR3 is TGTGCCAGCAGCTTAGCGGTAGCGGGGGGTCGAGATCCCGAGTACTTC. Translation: CASSLAVAGGRDPEYF. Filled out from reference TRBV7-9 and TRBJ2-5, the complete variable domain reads DTGVSQNPRHKITKRGQNVTFRCDPISEHNRLYWYRQTLGQGPEFLTYFQNEAQLEKSRLLSDRFSAERPKGSFSTLEIQRTEQGDSAMYLCASSLAVAGGRDPEYFGPGTRLLVL.

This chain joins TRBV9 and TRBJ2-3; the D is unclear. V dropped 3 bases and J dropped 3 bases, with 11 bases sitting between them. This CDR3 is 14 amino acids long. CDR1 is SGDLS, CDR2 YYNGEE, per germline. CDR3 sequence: CASSETPSTDTQYF. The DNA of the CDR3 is TGTGCCAGCAGCGAGACACCGTCGACAGATACGCAGTATTTT.

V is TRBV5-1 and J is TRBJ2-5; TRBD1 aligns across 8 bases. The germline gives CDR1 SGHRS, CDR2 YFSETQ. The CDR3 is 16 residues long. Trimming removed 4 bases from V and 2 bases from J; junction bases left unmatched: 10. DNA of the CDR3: TGCGCCAGCAGCCTGGGGACAGGAGACTCTCAAGAGACCCAGTACTTC. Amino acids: CASSLGTGDSQETQYF. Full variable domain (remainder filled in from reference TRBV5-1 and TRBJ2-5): KAGVTQTPRYLIKTRGQQVTLSCSPISGHRSVSWYQQTPGQGLQFLFEYFSETQRNKGNFPGRFSGRQFSNSRSEMNVSTLELGDSALYLCASSLGTGDSQETQYFGPGTRLLVL.

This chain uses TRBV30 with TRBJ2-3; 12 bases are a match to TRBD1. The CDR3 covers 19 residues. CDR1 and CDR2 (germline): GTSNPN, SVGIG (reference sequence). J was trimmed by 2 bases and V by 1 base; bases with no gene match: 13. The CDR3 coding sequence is TGTGCCTGGAGTGCCACCCTGGGACAGGGGGCGCAGGACACAGATACGCAGTATTTT. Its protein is CAWSATLGQGAQDTDTQYF.

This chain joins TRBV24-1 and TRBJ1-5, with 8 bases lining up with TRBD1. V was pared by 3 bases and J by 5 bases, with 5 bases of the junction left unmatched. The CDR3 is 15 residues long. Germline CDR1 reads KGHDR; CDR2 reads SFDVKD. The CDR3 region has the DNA TGTGCCACCAGTGATCCCCGGACAGGGTATCAGCCCCAGCATTTT. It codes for CATSDPRTGYQPQHF.

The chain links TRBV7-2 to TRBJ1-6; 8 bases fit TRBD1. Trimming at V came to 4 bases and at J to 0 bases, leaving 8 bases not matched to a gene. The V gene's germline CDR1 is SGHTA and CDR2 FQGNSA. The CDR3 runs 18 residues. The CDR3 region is CASSSGQVSPSYNSPLHF. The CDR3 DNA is TGTGCCAGCAGCTCGGGACAGGTTTCCCCCTCCTATAATTCACCCCTCCACTTT. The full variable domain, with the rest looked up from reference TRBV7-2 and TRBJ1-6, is GAGVSQSPSNKVTEKGKDVELRCDPISGHTALYWYRQSLGQGLEFLIYFQGNSAPDKSGLPSDRFSAERTGGSVSTLTIQRTQQEDSAVYLCASSSGQVSPSYNSPLHFGNGTRLTVT.

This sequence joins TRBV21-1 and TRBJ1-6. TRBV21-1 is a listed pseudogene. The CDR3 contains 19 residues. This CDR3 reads CASTGRRQEGSSYNSPLHF. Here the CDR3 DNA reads TGTGCCAGCACGGGCCGCCGACAGGAGGGGAGCTCCTATAATTCACCCCTCCACTTT.

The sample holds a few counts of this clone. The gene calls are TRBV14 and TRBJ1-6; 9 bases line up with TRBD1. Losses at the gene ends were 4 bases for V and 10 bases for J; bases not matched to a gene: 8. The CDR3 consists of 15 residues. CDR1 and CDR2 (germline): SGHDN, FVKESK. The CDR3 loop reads CASSLGQGGSSPLHF. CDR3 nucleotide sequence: TGTGCCAGCAGCCTGGGACAGGGAGGTTCGTCACCCCTCCACTTT.

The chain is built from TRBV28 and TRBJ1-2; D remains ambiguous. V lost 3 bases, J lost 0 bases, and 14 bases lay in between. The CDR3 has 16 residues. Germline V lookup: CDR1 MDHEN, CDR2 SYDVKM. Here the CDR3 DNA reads TGTGCCAGCAGTTTGGCCGGGTCGCAGGCTAACTATGGCTACACCTTC. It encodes CASSLAGSQANYGYTF.

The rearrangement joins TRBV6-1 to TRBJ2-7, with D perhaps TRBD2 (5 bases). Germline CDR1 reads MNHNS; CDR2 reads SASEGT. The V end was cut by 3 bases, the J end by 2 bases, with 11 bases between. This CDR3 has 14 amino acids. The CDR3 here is CASSDRTGTYEQYV. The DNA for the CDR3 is TGTGCCAGCAGTGATAGGACGGGGACCTACGAGCAGTACGTC.

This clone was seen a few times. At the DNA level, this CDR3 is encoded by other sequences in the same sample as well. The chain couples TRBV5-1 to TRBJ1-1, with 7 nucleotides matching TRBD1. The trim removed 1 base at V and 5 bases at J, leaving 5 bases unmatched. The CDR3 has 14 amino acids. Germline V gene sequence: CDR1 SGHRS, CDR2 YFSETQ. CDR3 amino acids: CASSLTQGDTEAFF. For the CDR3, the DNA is TGCGCCAGCAGCTTGACCCAGGGGGATACTGAAGCTTTCTTT.

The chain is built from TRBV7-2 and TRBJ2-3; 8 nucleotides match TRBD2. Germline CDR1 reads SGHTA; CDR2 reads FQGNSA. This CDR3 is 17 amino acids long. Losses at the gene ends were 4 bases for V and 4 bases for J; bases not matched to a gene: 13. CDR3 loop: CASSWRSVAGNADTQYF. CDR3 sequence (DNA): TGTGCCAGCAGCTGGAGAAGCGTAGCGGGAAATGCAGATACGCAGTATTTT.

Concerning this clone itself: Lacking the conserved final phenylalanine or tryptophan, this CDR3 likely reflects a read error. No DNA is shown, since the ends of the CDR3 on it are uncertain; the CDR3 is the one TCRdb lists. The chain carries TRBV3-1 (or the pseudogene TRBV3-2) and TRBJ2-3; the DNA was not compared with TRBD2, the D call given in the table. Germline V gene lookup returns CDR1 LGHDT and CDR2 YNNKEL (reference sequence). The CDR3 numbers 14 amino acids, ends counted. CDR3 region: CASSQDPGTSPTAL.

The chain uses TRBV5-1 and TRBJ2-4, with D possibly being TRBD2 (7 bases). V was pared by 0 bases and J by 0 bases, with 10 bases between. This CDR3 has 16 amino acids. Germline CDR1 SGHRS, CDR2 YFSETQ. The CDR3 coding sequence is TGCGCCAGCAGCTTGGAGGGGGGGCAAGCCAAAAACATTCAGTACTTC. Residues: CASSLEGGQAKNIQYF.

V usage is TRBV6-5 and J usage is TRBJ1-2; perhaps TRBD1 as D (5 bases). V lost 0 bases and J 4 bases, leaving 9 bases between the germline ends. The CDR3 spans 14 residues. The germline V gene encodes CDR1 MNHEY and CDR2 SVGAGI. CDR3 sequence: CASSYSRGSYGYTF. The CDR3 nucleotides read TGTGCCAGCAGTTACTCCCGGGGGTCCTATGGCTACACCTTC.

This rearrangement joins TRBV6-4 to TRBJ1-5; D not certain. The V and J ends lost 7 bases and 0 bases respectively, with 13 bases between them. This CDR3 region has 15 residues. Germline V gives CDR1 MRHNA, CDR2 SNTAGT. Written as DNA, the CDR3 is TGTGCCAGCACCGTACGGTACCCTAGCAATCAGCCCCAGCATTTT. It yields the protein CASTVRYPSNQPQHF.

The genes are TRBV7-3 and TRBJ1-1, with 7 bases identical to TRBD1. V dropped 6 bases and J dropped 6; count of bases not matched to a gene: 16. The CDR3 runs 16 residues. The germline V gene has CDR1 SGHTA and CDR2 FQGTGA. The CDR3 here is CASSRQGGIPEAEAFF. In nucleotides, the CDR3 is TGTGCCAGCAGTCGTCAGGGGGGAATCCCCGAAGCTGAAGCTTTCTTT. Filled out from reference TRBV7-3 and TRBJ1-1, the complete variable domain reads GAGVSQTPSNKVTEKGKYVELRCDPISGHTALYWYRQSLGQGPEFLIYFQGTGAADDSGLPNDRFFAVRPEGSVSTLKIQRTERGDSAVYLCASSRQGGIPEAEAFFGQGTRLTVV.

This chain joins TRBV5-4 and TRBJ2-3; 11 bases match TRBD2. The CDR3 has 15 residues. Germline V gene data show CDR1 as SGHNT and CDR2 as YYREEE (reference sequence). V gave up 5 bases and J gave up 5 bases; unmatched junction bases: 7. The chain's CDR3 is CASRLAGGPIDTQYF. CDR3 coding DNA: TGTGCCAGCAGATTAGCGGGGGGGCCGATAGATACGCAGTATTTT. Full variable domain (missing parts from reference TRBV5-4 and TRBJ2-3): ETGVTQSPTHLIKTRGQQVTLRCSSQSGHNTVSWYQQALGQGPQFIFQYYREEENGRGNFPPRFSGLQFPNYSSELNVNALELDDSALYLCASRLAGGPIDTQYFGPGTRLTVL.

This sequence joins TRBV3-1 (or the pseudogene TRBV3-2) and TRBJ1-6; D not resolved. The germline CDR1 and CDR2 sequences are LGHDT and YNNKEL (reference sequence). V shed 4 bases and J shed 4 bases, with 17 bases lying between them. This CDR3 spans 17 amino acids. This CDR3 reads CASSPSGRGVYNSPLHF. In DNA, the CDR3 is TGTGCCAGCAGCCCCTCGGGTCGGGGAGTTTATAATTCACCCCTCCACTTT.

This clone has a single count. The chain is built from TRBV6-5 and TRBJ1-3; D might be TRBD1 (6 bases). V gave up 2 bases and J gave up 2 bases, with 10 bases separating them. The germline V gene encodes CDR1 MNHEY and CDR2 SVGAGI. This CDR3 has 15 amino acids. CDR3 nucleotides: TGTGCCAGCAGTTACACGGAGGGGGCTGGAAACACCATATATTTT. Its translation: CASSYTEGAGNTIYF.

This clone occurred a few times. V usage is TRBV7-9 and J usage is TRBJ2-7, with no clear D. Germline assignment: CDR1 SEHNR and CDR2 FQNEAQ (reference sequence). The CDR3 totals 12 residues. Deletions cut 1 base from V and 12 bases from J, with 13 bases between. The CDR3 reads CASSLGAQGLYV. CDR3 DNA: TGTGCCAGCAGCTTAGGTGCGCAAGGTTTGTACGTC.

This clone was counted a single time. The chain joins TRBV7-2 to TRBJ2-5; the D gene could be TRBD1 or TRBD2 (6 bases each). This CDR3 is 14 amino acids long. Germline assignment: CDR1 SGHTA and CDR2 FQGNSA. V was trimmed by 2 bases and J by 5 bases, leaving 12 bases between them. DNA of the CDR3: TGTGCCAGCAGCTTACCCGGGGGCTTGGAGACCCAGTACTTC. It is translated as CASSLPGGLETQYF.

CDR3: CASSLRPGVLGEQFF. CDR3 DNA: TGTGCCAGCAGCTTGCGGCCAGGGGTTCTAGGGGAGCAGTTCTTC. This sequence joins TRBV5-4 and TRBJ2-1; D is perhaps TRBD1 (6 bases). The CDR3 has 15 amino acids. Germline V gene sequence: CDR1 SGHNT, CDR2 YYREEE (reference sequence). Trimming took off 1 base at V and 10 bases at J, with 18 bases between the two ends.

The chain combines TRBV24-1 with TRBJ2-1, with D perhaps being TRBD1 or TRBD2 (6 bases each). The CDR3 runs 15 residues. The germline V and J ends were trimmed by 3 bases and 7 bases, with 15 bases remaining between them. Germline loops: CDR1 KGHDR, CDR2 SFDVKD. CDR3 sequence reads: CATSDISTGRNEQFF. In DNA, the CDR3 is TGTGCCACCAGTGATATCTCAACAGGGAGGAATGAGCAGTTCTTC.

In DNA form, the CDR3 reads TGTGCCAGCGCTATGGTGGACACAGATACGCAGTATTTT. Translating gives CASAMVDTDTQYF. V and J are TRBV7-2 and TRBJ2-3; D is ambiguous. The CDR3 has 13 amino acids. V dropped 8 bases and J dropped 2 bases, with 11 bases sitting between them. The V gene's germline CDR1 is SGHTA and CDR2 FQGNSA.